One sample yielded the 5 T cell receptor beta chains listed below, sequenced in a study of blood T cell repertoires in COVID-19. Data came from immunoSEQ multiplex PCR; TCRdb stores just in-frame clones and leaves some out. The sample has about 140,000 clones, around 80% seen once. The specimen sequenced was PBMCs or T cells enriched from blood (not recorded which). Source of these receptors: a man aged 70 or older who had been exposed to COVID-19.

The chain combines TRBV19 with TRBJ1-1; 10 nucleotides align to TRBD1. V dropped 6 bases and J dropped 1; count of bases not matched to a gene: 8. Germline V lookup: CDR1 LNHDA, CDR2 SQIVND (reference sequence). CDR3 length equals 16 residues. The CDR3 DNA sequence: TGTGCCAGTAGGACTATCCGGACAGGGGGGAACACTGAAGCTTTCTTT. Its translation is CASRTIRTGGNTEAFF.

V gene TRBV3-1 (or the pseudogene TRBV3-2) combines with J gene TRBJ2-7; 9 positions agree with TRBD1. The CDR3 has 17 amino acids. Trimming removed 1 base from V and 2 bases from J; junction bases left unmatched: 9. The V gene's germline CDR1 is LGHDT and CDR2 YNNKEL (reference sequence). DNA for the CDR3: TGTGCCAGCAGCCAAGGGGGTTCGGGACAGGGTCCCTACGAGCAGTACTTC. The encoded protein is CASSQGGSGQGPYEQYF.

The CDR3 bases are TGTGCCAGCAGCTTATCCCTCGGGACAGGGGGTTACGAGCAGTACTTC. Protein: CASSLSLGTGGYEQYF. The rearrangement links TRBV7-8 to TRBJ2-7; 11 bases are a match to TRBD1. The junction had 7 bases not matched to a gene; V was cut back by 2 bases and J by 4 bases. The CDR3 contains 16 residues. In germline, CDR1 is SGHVS, CDR2 FQNEAQ.

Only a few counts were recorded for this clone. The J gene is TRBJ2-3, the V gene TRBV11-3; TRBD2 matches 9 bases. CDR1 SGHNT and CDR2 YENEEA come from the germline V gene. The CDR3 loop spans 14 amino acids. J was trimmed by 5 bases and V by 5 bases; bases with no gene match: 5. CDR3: CASSTGGRGDTQYF. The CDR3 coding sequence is TGTGCCAGCAGCACCGGCGGGAGGGGAGATACGCAGTATTTT. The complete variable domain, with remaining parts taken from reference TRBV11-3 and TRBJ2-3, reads EAGVVQSPRYKIIEKKQPVAFWCNPISGHNTLYWYLQNLGQGPELLIRYENEEAVDDSQLPKDRFSAERLKGVDSTLKIQPAELGDSAVYLCASSTGGRGDTQYFGPGTRLTVL.

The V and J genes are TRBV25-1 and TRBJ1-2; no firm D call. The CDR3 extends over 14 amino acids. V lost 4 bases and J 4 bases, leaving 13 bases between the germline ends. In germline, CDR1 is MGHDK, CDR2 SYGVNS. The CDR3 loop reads CASSGLRPFYGYTF. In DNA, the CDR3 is TGTGCCAGCAGTGGGTTGCGGCCCTTCTATGGCTACACCTTC.